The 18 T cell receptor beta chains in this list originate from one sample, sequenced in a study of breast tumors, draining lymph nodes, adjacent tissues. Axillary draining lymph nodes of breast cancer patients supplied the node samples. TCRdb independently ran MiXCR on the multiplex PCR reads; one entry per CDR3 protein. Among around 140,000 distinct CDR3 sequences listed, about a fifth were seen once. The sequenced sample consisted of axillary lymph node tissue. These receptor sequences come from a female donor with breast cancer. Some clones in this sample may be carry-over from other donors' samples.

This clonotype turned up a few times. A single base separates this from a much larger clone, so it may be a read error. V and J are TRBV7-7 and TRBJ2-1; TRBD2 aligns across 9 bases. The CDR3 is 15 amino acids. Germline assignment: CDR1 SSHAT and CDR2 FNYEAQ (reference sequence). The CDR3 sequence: CASCQGLAGSGEQFF. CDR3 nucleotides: TGTGCTAGCTGCCAGGGTCTAGCGGGGTCAGGGGAGCAGTTCTTC. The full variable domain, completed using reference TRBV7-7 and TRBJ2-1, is GAGVSQSPRYKVTKRGQDVTLRCDPISSHATLYWYQQALGQGPEFLTYFNYEAQPDKSGLPSDRFSAERPEGSISTLTIQRTEQRDSAMYRCASCQGLAGSGEQFFGPGTRLTVL.

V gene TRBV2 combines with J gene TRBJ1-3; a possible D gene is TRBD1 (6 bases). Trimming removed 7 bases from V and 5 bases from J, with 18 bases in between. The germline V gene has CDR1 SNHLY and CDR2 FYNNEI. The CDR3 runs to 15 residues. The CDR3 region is CASTRRGIPRNTIYF. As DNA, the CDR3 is TGTGCCAGCACCCGGAGGGGGATCCCCCGAAACACCATATATTTT.

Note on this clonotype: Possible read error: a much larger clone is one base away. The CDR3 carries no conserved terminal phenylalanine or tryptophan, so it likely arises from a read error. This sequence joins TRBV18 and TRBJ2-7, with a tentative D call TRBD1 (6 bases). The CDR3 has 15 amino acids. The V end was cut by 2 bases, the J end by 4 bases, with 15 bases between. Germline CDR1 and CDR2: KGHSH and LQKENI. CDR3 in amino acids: CASSPAPGASYEQYS. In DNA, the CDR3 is TGTGCCAGCTCACCAGCCCCAGGGGCTTCATACGAGCAGTACTCC.

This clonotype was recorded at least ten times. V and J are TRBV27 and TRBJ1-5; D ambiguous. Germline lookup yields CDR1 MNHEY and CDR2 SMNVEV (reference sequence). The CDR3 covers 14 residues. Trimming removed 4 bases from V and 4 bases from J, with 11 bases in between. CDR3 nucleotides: TGTGCCAGCAGTTCGCAGATAGCAAATCAGCCCCAGCATTTT. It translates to CASSSQIANQPQHF.

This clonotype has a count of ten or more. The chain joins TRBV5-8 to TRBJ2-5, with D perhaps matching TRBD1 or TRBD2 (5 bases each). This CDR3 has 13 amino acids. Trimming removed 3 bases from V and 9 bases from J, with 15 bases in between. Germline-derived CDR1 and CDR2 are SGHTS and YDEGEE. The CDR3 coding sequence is TGTGCCAGCAGCTCTTTGGTCGGGGCCTCCCAGTACTTC. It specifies CASSSLVGASQYF.

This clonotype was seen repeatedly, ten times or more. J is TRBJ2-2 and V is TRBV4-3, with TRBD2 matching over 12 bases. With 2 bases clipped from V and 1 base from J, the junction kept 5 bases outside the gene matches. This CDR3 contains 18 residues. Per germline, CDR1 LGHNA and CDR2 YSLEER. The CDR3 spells CASSQTASGRGNTGELFF. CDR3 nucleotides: TGCGCCAGCAGCCAAACGGCTAGCGGGAGGGGGAACACCGGGGAGCTGTTTTTT.

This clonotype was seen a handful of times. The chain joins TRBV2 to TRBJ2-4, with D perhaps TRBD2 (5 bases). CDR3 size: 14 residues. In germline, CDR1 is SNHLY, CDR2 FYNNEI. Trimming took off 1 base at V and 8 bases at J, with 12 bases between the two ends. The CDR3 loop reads CASSEGLRRDIQYF. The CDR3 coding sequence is TGTGCCAGCAGTGAAGGCCTTAGGCGGGACATTCAGTACTTC.

The DNA for the CDR3 is TGTGCCAGCAGTCATCGTCCCGGGACAGGGGGCGCTCGAGCGGGAGACCACTACGAGCAGTACTTC. This translates into CASSHRPGTGGARAGDHYEQYF. This sequence joins TRBV6-1 and TRBJ2-7; 12 nucleotides agree with TRBD1. The CDR3 loop spans 22 amino acids. Germline CDR1 and CDR2: MNHNS and SASEGT. The trim removed 5 bases at V and 3 bases at J, leaving 26 bases unmatched.

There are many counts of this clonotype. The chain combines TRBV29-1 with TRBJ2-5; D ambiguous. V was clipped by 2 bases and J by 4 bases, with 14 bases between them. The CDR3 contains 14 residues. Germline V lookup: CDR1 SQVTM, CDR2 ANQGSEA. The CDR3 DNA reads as TGCAGCGTTGAATCTGGCACCCAGCGAGAGACCCAGTACTTC. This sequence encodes CSVESGTQRETQYF.

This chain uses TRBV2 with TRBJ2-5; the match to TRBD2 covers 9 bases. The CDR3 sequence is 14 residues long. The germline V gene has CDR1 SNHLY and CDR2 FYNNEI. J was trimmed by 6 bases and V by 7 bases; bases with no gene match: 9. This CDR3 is CASTPLAGSKTQYF. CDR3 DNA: TGTGCCAGCACACCCCTAGCGGGAAGTAAGACCCAGTACTTC.

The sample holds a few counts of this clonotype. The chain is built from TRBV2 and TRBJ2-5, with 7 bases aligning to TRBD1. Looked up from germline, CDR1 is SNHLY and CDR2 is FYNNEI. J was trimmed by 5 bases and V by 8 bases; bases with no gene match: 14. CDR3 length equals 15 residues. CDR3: CASCSQGQAPETQYF. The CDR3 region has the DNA TGTGCCAGCTGCTCTCAAGGACAGGCCCCGGAGACCCAGTACTTC.

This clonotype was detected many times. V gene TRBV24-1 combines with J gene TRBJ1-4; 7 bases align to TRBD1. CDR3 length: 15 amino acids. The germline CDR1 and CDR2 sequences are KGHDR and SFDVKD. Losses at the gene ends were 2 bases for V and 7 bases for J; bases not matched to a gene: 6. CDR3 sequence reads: CATSDSTGHGEKLFF. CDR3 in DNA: TGTGCCACCAGTGATTCGACAGGGCATGGTGAAAAACTGTTTTTT.

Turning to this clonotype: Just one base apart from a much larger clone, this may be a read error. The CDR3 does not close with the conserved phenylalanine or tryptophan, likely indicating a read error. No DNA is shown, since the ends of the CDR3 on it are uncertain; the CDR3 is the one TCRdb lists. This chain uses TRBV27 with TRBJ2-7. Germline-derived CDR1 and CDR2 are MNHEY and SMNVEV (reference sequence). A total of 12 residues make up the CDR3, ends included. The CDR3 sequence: CASSLGNSRDYL.

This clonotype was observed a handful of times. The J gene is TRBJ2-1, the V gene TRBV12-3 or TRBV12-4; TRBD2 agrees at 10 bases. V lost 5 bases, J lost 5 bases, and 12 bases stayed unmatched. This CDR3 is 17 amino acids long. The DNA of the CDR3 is TGTGCCAGCAGTCCCCGGGCTCTAGCGGGAGTCGACAATGAGCAGTTCTTC. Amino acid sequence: CASSPRALAGVDNEQFF.

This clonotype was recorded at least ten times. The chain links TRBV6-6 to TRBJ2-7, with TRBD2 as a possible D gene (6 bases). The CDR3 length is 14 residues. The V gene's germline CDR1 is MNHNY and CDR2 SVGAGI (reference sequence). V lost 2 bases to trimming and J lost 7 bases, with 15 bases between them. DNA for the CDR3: TGTGCCAGCAGTTACGAGGACTACCCACCGGAGCAGTACTTC. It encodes CASSYEDYPPEQYF.

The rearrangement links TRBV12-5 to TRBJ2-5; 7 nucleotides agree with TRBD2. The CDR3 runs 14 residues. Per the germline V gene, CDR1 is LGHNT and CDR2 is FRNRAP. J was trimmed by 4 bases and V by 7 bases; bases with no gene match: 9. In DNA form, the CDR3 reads TGTGCTAGTGCCAACAGCGGGACTGGAGAGACCCAGTACTTC. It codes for CASANSGTGETQYF.

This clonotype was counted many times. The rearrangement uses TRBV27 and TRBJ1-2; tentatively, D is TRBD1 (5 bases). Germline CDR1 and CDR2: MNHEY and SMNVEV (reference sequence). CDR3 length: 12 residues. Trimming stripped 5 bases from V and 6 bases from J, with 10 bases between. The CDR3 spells CASSERGDGYTF. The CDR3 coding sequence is TGTGCCAGCAGTGAGAGGGGCGATGGCTACACCTTC.

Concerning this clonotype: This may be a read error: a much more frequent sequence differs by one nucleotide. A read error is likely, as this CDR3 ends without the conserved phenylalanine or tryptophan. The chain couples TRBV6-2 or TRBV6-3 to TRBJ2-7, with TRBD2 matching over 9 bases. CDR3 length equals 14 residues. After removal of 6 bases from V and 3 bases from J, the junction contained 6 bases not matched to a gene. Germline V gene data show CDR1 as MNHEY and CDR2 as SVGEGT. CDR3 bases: TGTGCCAGCAGAAGTGGCGGGAGGGACTACGAGCAGTACTCC. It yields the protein CASRSGGRDYEQYS.